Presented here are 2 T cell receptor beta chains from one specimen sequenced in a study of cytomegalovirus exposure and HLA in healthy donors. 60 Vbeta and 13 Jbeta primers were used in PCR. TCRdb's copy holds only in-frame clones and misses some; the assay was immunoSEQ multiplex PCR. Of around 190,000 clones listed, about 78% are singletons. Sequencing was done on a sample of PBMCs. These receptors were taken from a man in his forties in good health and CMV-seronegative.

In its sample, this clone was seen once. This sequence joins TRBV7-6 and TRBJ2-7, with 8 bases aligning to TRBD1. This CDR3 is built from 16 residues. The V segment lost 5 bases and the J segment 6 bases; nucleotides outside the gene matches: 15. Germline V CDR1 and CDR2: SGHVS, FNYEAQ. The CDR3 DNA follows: TGTGCCAGCAGCCCGCTTCCCCTAGGACAGGGACGCGAGCAGTACTTC. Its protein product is CASSPLPLGQGREQYF.

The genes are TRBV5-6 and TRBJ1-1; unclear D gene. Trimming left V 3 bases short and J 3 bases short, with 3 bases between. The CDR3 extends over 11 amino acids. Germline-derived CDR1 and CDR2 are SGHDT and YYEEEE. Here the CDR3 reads CASSSYTEAFF. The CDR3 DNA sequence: TGTGCCAGCAGCTCTTACACTGAAGCTTTCTTT.